This is a list of T cell receptor beta chains from one sample in a study of cytomegalovirus exposure and HLA in healthy donors. TCRdb's copy holds only in-frame clones and misses some; the assay was immunoSEQ multiplex PCR. Seen here are some 180,000 clones, 70% to 75% observed once, and the top ten hold over 2.5%. Sequences were obtained from PBMCs. The receptors were sampled from a male donor in good health and CMV-seronegative. Both conserved end residues are part of each CDR3. A D gene is named only where the DNA matches it firmly. Where a row states a size, it is once, few, many or the class of an expanded clone; other rows omit it.

j_gene: TRBJ1-2; d_gene: .; v_gene: TRBV7-8; abundance: .; CDR3aa: CASSLATLTDSYGYTF; CDR3nt: TGTGCCAGCAGCTTAGCCACCCTGACAGACAGCTATGGCTACACCTTC
j_gene: TRBJ1-2; d_gene: .; v_gene: TRBV28; abundance: .; CDR3aa: CASSSSTDSINYGYTF; CDR3nt: TGTGCCAGCAGTTCCTCGACAGATTCTATAAACTATGGCTACACCTTC
j_gene: TRBJ2-7; d_gene: .; v_gene: TRBV6-6; abundance: .; CDR3aa: CASSYSRRNSYEQYF; CDR3nt: TGTGCCAGCAGTTACTCGCGTCGCAACTCCTACGAGCAGTACTTC
j_gene: TRBJ2-3; d_gene: .; v_gene: TRBV6-5; abundance: .; CDR3aa: CASRPQGSTDTQYF; CDR3nt: TGTGCCAGCAGACCCCAGGGTAGCACAGATACGCAGTATTTT
j_gene: TRBJ1-6; d_gene: .; v_gene: TRBV30; abundance: .; CDR3aa: CAWTWTEYNSPLHF; CDR3nt: TGTGCCTGGACCTGGACAGAGTATAATTCACCCCTCCACTTT
j_gene: TRBJ1-5; d_gene: .; v_gene: TRBV30; abundance: .; CDR3aa: CAWKTDPEGPQHF; CDR3nt: TGTGCCTGGAAAACGGACCCAGAGGGACCCCAGCATTTT
j_gene: TRBJ1-2; d_gene: TRBD1; v_gene: TRBV7-9; abundance: .; CDR3aa: CASSSTGGLQGYTF; CDR3nt: TGTGCCAGCAGCTCGACAGGGGGTTTGCAGGGCTACACCTTC
j_gene: TRBJ2-7; d_gene: .; v_gene: TRBV7-6; abundance: once; CDR3aa: CASSRGTSYEQYF; CDR3nt: TGTGCCAGCAGCCGGGGGACCTCCTACGAGCAGTACTTC
j_gene: TRBJ2-3; d_gene: .; v_gene: TRBV2; abundance: .; CDR3aa: CASQLRSTDTQYF; CDR3nt: TGTGCCAGCCAACTAAGATCCACAGATACGCAGTATTTT
j_gene: TRBJ1-4; d_gene: .; v_gene: TRBV29-1; abundance: .; CDR3aa: CSAEADEKLFF; CDR3nt: TGCAGCGCGGAGGCAGATGAAAAACTGTTTTTT
j_gene: TRBJ2-1; d_gene: TRBD2; v_gene: TRBV4-3; abundance: .; CDR3aa: CASSQERGLAGGAEQFF; CDR3nt: TGCGCCAGCAGCCAAGAACGCGGTCTAGCGGGAGGGGCTGAGCAGTTCTTC
j_gene: TRBJ1-1; d_gene: .; v_gene: TRBV28; abundance: .; CDR3aa: CASSHRESGTKAFF; CDR3nt: TGTGCCAGCAGCCACAGGGAGTCGGGCACTAAAGCTTTCTTT
j_gene: TRBJ2-7; d_gene: TRBD1; v_gene: TRBV15; abundance: .; CDR3aa: CATSKTGQGLYEQYF; CDR3nt: TGTGCCACCAGCAAAACGGGACAGGGGCTATACGAGCAGTACTTC
j_gene: TRBJ1-2; d_gene: .; v_gene: TRBV7-2; abundance: .; CDR3aa: CASSLVLSRENYGYTF; CDR3nt: TGTGCCAGCAGCTTAGTCCTGAGTAGGGAGAACTATGGCTACACCTTC
j_gene: TRBJ1-5; d_gene: TRBD1; v_gene: TRBV30; abundance: .; CDR3aa: CAWSVGGGKRPQHF; CDR3nt: TGTGCCTGGAGTGTAGGGGGCGGTAAAAGGCCCCAGCATTTT
j_gene: TRBJ2-1; d_gene: .; v_gene: TRBV21-1; abundance: few; CDR3aa: CASSKVASGTSSYNEQFF; CDR3nt: .
j_gene: TRBJ2-1; d_gene: .; v_gene: TRBV29-1; abundance: few; CDR3aa: CSTSGTRYNEQFF; CDR3nt: TGCAGCACCTCCGGGACTCGGTACAATGAGCAGTTCTTC
j_gene: TRBJ2-3; d_gene: .; v_gene: TRBV19; abundance: .; CDR3aa: CASSIQGNTDTQYF; CDR3nt: TGTGCCAGTAGTATCCAGGGTAACACAGATACGCAGTATTTT
j_gene: TRBJ2-2; d_gene: .; v_gene: TRBV11-1; abundance: .; CDR3aa: CASSLEPPDRPHTGELFF; CDR3nt: TGTGCCAGCAGCTTAGAGCCTCCCGACAGGCCCCACACCGGGGAGCTGTTTTTT
j_gene: TRBJ1-5; d_gene: .; v_gene: TRBV6-6; abundance: .; CDR3aa: CASSYTRRGNQPQHF; CDR3nt: TGTGCCAGCAGTTACACAAGACGAGGAAATCAGCCCCAGCATTTT
j_gene: TRBJ2-4; d_gene: TRBD2; v_gene: TRBV6-1; abundance: .; CDR3aa: CASSWTSGTKNIQYF; CDR3nt: TGTGCCAGCAGTTGGACTAGCGGGACCAAAAACATTCAGTACTTC
j_gene: TRBJ2-7; d_gene: .; v_gene: TRBV28; abundance: .; CDR3aa: CASSSFRGLTYEQYF; CDR3nt: TGTGCCAGCAGTTCGTTCAGGGGCCTCACCTACGAGCAGTACTTC
j_gene: TRBJ1-1; d_gene: .; v_gene: TRBV25-1; abundance: once; CDR3aa: CASSLNEAEAFF; CDR3nt: TGTGCCAGCAGCCTCAACGAGGCTGAAGCTTTCTTT
j_gene: TRBJ1-5; d_gene: TRBD1; v_gene: TRBV30; abundance: .; CDR3aa: CAWSVGQLSNQPQHF; CDR3nt: TGTGCCTGGAGTGTGGGACAGCTTAGCAATCAGCCCCAGCATTTT
j_gene: TRBJ1-1; d_gene: TRBD1; v_gene: TRBV6-5; abundance: few; CDR3aa: CASSYGTGNTEAFF; CDR3nt: TGTGCCAGCAGTTATGGGACAGGGAACACTGAAGCTTTCTTT
j_gene: TRBJ1-5; d_gene: .; v_gene: TRBV19; abundance: .; CDR3aa: CASSISDYSNQPQHF; CDR3nt: TGTGCCAGTAGTATTAGTGACTATAGCAATCAGCCCCAGCATTTT
j_gene: TRBJ1-6; d_gene: .; v_gene: TRBV5-4; abundance: few; CDR3aa: CASSLQTRFSSYNSPLHF; CDR3nt: TGTGCCAGCAGCTTGCAGACACGGTTCAGCTCCTATAATTCACCCCTCCACTTT
j_gene: TRBJ1-5; d_gene: TRBD1; v_gene: TRBV27; abundance: .; CDR3aa: CASRKTGINQPQHF; CDR3nt: TGTGCCAGCAGGAAGACAGGGATCAATCAGCCCCAGCATTTT
j_gene: TRBJ2-7; d_gene: .; v_gene: TRBV7-2; abundance: .; CDR3aa: CASSLDRSWSSYEQYF; CDR3nt: TGTGCCAGCAGCTTAGATCGTAGCTGGAGCTCCTACGAGCAGTACTTC
j_gene: TRBJ1-2; d_gene: .; v_gene: TRBV9; abundance: .; CDR3aa: CASSVAVNYGYTF; CDR3nt: TGTGCCAGCAGCGTAGCGGTTAACTATGGCTACACCTTC
j_gene: TRBJ2-7; d_gene: .; v_gene: TRBV21-1; abundance: .; CDR3aa: CASSNQTLERVLAEQYF; CDR3nt: TGTGCCAGCAGCAATCAAACGCTGGAGAGGGTCCTAGCCGAGCAGTACTTC
j_gene: TRBJ1-3; d_gene: .; v_gene: TRBV6-1; abundance: few; CDR3aa: CASSERIGAGNTIYF; CDR3nt: TGTGCCAGCAGTGAAAGAATTGGGGCCGGAAACACCATATATTTT
j_gene: TRBJ1-6; d_gene: .; v_gene: TRBV11-2; abundance: .; CDR3aa: CASSLSSRVYNSPLHF; CDR3nt: TGTGCCAGCAGCTTATCATCCAGGGTCTATAATTCACCCCTCCACTTT
j_gene: TRBJ1-1; d_gene: .; v_gene: TRBV20-1; abundance: .; CDR3aa: CSARQSEAFF; CDR3nt: TGCAGTGCTAGACAGTCAGAAGCTTTCTTT
j_gene: TRBJ1-2; d_gene: TRBD1; v_gene: TRBV5-1; abundance: .; CDR3aa: CASSFETGTATYGYTF; CDR3nt: TGCGCCAGCAGCTTTGAGACCGGGACAGCAACCTATGGCTACACCTTC
j_gene: TRBJ1-1; d_gene: TRBD1; v_gene: TRBV19; abundance: .; CDR3aa: CASVRDRGWNTEAFF; CDR3nt: TGTGCCAGCGTTCGGGACAGGGGCTGGAACACTGAAGCTTTCTTT
j_gene: TRBJ2-2; d_gene: TRBD2; v_gene: TRBV27; abundance: .; CDR3aa: CACRAGGQFGELFF; CDR3nt: TGTGCCTGCCGAGCGGGGGGGCAGTTCGGGGAGCTGTTTTTT
j_gene: TRBJ2-2; d_gene: TRBD2; v_gene: TRBV5-1; abundance: .; CDR3aa: CASSLPLAGDTGELFF; CDR3nt: TGCGCCAGCAGCTTGCCACTAGCGGGGGACACCGGGGAGCTGTTTTTT
j_gene: TRBJ1-4; d_gene: .; v_gene: TRBV5-1; abundance: .; CDR3aa: CASRGGNEKLFF; CDR3nt: TGCGCCAGCAGAGGGGGTAATGAAAAACTGTTTTTT
j_gene: TRBJ1-5; d_gene: TRBD1; v_gene: TRBV29-1; abundance: few; CDR3aa: CSVADRVNQPQHF; CDR3nt: TGCAGCGTTGCCGACAGGGTCAATCAGCCCCAGCATTTT
j_gene: TRBJ2-1; d_gene: .; v_gene: TRBV25-1; abundance: .; CDR3aa: CASRSNGSSYNEQFF; CDR3nt: TGTGCCAGCAGGTCGAACGGGAGCTCCTACAATGAGCAGTTCTTC
j_gene: TRBJ1-1; d_gene: TRBD1; v_gene: TRBV28; abundance: .; CDR3aa: CASSSPGQGGTEAFF; CDR3nt: TGTGCCAGCAGTTCTCCGGGACAGGGGGGGACTGAAGCTTTCTTT
j_gene: TRBJ1-3; d_gene: .; v_gene: TRBV7-6; abundance: few; CDR3aa: CASSILWGDTIYF; CDR3nt: TGTGCCAGCAGCATCCTCTGGGGCGACACCATATATTTT
j_gene: TRBJ1-5; d_gene: .; v_gene: TRBV5-1; abundance: .; CDR3aa: CASSKAPGGNQPQHF; CDR3nt: TGCGCCAGCAGTAAAGCGCCGGGAGGCAATCAGCCCCAGCATTTT
j_gene: TRBJ1-2; d_gene: .; v_gene: TRBV28; abundance: .; CDR3aa: CASSSLQAYYTF; CDR3nt: TGTGCCAGCAGTTCCCTCCAGGCCTACTACACCTTC
j_gene: TRBJ1-2; d_gene: TRBD1; v_gene: TRBV30; abundance: .; CDR3aa: CATGVRTGWYGYTF; CDR3nt: TGTGCCACCGGGGTCCGGACAGGGTGGTATGGCTACACCTTC
j_gene: TRBJ1-3; d_gene: .; v_gene: TRBV5-1; abundance: .; CDR3aa: CASSLARGNTIYF; CDR3nt: TGCGCCAGCAGCTTGGCCAGGGGAAACACCATATATTTT
j_gene: TRBJ2-3; d_gene: .; v_gene: TRBV25-1; abundance: .; CDR3aa: CASSESLASDTQYF; CDR3nt: TGTGCCAGCAGTGAATCTTTGGCTAGCGATACGCAGTATTTT
j_gene: TRBJ2-7; d_gene: TRBD1; v_gene: TRBV7-3; abundance: once; CDR3aa: CASSWTGGSSYEQYF; CDR3nt: TGTGCCAGCAGCTGGACAGGGGGCAGCTCCTACGAGCAGTACTTC
j_gene: TRBJ1-2; d_gene: TRBD1; v_gene: TRBV6-1; abundance: .; CDR3aa: CASRDGQGGIGGYTF; CDR3nt: TGTGCCAGCAGGGATGGACAGGGCGGGATAGGTGGCTACACCTTC
j_gene: TRBJ2-5; d_gene: .; v_gene: TRBV18; abundance: .; CDR3aa: CASSSYQETQYF; CDR3nt: TGTGCCAGCTCATCGTACCAAGAGACCCAGTACTTC
j_gene: TRBJ2-3; d_gene: .; v_gene: TRBV4-1; abundance: once; CDR3aa: CASSQEGSGVATDTQYF; CDR3nt: TGCGCCAGCAGCCAAGAAGGTTCCGGGGTGGCCACAGATACGCAGTATTTT
j_gene: TRBJ2-2; d_gene: TRBD1; v_gene: TRBV6-1; abundance: once; CDR3aa: CASSGSPGQGTGELFF; CDR3nt: TGTGCCAGCAGTGGATCGCCGGGACAGGGAACCGGGGAGCTGTTTTTT
j_gene: TRBJ2-4; d_gene: .; v_gene: TRBV6-5; abundance: few; CDR3aa: CASSYSEGRKGIQYF; CDR3nt: TGTGCCAGCAGTTACTCTGAGGGTCGGAAAGGCATTCAGTACTTC